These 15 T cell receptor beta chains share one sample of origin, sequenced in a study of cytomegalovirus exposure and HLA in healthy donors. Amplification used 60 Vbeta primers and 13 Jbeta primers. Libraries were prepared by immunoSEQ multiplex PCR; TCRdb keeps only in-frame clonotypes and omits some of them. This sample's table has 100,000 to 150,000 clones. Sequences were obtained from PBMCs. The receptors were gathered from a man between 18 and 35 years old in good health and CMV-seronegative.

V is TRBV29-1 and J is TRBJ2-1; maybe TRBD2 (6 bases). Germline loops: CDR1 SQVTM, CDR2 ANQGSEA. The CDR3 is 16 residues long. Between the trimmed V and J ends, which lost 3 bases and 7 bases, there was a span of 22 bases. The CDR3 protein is CSVDLRGIVSGNEQFF. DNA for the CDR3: TGCAGCGTTGATCTACGGGGGATTGTCTCGGGGAATGAGCAGTTCTTC.

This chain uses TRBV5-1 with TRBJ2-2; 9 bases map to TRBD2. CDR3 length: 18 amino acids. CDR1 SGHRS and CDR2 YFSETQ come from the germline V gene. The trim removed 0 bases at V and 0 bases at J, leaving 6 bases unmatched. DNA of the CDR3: TGCGCCAGCAGCTTGGCAGGCGGGGGGGCTACGAACACCGGGGAGCTGTTTTTT. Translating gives CASSLAGGGATNTGELFF.

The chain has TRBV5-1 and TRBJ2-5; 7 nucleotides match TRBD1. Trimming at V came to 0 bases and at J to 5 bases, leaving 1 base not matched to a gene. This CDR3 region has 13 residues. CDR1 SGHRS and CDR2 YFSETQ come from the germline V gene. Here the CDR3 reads CASSLGRGETQYF. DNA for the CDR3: TGCGCCAGCAGCTTGGGCAGGGGGGAGACCCAGTACTTC.

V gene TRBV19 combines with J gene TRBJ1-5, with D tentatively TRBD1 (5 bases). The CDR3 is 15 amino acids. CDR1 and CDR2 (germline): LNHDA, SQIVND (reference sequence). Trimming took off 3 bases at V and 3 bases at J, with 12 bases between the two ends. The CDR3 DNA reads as TGTGCCAGTAGTATTGGGGCGCGGCACAATCAGCCCCAGCATTTT. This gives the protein CASSIGARHNQPQHF.

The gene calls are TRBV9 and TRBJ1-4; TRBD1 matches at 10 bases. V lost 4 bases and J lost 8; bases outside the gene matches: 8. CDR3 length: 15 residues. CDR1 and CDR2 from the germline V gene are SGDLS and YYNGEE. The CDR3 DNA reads TGTGCCAGCAGCTCCCGGGACAGGGGTCGAGAAAAACTGTTTTTT. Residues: CASSSRDRGREKLFF.

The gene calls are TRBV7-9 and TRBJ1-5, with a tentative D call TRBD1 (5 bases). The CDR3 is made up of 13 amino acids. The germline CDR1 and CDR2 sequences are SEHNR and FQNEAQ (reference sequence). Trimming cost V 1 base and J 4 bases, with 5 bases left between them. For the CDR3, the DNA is TGTGCCAGCAGCTTAGACAGGAATCAGCCCCAGCATTTT. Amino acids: CASSLDRNQPQHF.

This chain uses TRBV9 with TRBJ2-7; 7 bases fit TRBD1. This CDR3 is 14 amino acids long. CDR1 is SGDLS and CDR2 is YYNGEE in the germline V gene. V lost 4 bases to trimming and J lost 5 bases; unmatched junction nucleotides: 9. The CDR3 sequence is CASSKGAHTDEQYF. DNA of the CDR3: TGTGCCAGCAGCAAGGGGGCGCATACAGACGAGCAGTACTTC. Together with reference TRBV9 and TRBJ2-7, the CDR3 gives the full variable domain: DSGVTQTPKHLITATGQRVTLRCSPRSGDLSVYWYQQSLDQGLQFLIQYYNGEERAKGNILERFSAQQFPDLHSELNLSSLELGDSALYFCASSKGAHTDEQYFGPGTRLTVT.

The CDR3 DNA reads TGTGCCAGCAGCCCTAGGCAGGGTGGCTACACCTTC. It is translated as CASSPRQGGYTF. V gene TRBV14 combines with J gene TRBJ1-2; a weak D match, TRBD1 (5 bases). Per the germline V gene, CDR1 is SGHDN and CDR2 is FVKESK. Trimming took off 4 bases at V and 7 bases at J, with 10 bases between the two ends. The CDR3 is 12 amino acids.

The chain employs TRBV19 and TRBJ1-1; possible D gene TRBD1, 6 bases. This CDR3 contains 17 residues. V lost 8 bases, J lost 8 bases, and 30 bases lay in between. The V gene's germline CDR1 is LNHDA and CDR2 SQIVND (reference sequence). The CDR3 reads CASLGQPTSLVLREAFF. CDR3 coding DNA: TGTGCCAGTCTTGGACAGCCGACTTCCCTTGTGCTTAGGGAAGCTTTCTTT.

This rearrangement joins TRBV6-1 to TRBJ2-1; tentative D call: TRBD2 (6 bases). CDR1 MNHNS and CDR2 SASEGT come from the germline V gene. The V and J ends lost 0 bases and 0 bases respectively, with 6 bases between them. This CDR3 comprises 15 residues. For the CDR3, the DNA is TGTGCCAGCAGTGAAGCGGGGGGCTCCTACAATGAGCAGTTCTTC. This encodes CASSEAGGSYNEQFF.

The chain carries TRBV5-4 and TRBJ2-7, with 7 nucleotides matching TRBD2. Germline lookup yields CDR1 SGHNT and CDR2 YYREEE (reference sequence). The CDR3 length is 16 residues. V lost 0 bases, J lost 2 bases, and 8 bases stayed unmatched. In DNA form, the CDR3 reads TGTGCCAGCAGCTTGGTGGCCGGGGAGGGGCCCTACGAGCAGTACTTC. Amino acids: CASSLVAGEGPYEQYF.

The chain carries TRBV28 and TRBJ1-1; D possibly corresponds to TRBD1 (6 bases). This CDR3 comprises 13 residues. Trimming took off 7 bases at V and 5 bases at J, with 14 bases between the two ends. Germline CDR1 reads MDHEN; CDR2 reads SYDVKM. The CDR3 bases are TGTGCCAGCATTCGTGCAGGGGTGACTGAAGCTTTCTTT. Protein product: CASIRAGVTEAFF.

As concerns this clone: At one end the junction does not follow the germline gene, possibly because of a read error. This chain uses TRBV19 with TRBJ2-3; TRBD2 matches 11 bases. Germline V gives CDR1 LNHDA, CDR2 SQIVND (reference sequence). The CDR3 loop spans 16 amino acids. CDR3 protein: CASTKGLAESTYTQYF. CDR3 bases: TGTGCCAGTACAAAGGGACTAGCGGAGAGCACATATACGCAGTATTTT.

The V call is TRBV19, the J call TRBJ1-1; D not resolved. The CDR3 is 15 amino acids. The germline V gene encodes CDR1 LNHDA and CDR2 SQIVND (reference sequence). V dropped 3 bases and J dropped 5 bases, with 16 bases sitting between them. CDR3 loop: CASSILGPSVTEAFF. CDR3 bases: TGTGCCAGTAGTATCCTAGGCCCTAGCGTAACTGAAGCTTTCTTT.

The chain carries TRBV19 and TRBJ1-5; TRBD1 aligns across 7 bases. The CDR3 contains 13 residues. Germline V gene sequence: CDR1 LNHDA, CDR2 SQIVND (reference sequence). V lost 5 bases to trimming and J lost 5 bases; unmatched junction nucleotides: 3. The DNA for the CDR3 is TGTGCCAGTAGTTTACAGGGGCATCAGCCCCAGCATTTT. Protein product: CASSLQGHQPQHF.